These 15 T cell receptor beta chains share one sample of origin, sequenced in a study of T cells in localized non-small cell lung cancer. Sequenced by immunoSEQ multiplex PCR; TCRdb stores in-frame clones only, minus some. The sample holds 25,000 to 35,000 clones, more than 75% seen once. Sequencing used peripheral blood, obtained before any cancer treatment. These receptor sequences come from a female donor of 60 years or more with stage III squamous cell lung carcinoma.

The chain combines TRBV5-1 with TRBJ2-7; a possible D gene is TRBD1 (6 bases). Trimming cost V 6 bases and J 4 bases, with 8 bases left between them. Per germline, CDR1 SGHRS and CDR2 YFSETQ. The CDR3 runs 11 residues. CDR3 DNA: TGCGCCAGCAAGGGGGAGTACGAGCAGTACTTC. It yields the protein CASKGEYEQYF. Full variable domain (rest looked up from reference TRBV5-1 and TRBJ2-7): KAGVTQTPRYLIKTRGQQVTLSCSPISGHRSVSWYQQTPGQGLQFLFEYFSETQRNKGNFPGRFSGRQFSNSRSEMNVSTLELGDSALYLCASKGEYEQYFGPGTRLTVT.

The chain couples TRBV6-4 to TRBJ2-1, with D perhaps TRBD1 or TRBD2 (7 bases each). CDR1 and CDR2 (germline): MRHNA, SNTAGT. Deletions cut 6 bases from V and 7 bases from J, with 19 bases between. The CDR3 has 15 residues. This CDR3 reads CASRREPGGGNEQFF. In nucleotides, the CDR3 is TGTGCCAGCAGGAGAGAGCCAGGGGGAGGGAATGAGCAGTTCTTC.

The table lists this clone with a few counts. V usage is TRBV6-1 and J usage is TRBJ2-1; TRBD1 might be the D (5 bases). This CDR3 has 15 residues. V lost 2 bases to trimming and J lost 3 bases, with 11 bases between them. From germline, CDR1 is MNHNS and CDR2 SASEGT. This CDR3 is CASSEPGPRYNEQFF. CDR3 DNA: TGTGCCAGCAGTGAACCAGGGCCGCGCTACAATGAGCAGTTCTTC.

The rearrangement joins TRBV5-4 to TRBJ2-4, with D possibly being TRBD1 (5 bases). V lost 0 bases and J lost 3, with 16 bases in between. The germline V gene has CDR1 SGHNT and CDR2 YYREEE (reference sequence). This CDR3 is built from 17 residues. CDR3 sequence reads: CASSLAVRGRDKNIQYF. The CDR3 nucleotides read TGTGCCAGCAGCTTGGCGGTTAGGGGCAGGGACAAAAACATTCAGTACTTC.

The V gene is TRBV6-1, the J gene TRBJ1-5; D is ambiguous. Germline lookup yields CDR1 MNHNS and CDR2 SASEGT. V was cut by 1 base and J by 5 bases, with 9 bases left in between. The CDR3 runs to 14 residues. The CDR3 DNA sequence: TGTGCCAGCAGTGAAGGAATTTGGGATCAGCCCCAGCATTTT. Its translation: CASSEGIWDQPQHF.

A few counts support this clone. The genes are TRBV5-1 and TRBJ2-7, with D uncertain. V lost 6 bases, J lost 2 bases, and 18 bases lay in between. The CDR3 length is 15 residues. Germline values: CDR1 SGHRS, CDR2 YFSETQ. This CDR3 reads CASNPRSATTYEQYF. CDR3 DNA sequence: TGCGCCAGCAACCCACGGTCCGCGACAACCTACGAGCAGTACTTC.

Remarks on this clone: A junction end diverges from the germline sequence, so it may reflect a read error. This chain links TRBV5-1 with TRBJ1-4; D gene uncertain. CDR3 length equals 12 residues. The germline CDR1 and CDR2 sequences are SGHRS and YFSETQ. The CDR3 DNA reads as TGCGCCAGCAGCTTGAAGGGTGAAGAACTGTTTTTT. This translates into CASSLKGEELFF. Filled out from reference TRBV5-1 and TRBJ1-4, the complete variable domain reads KAGVTQTPRYLIKTRGQQVTLSCSPISGHRSVSWYQQTPGQGLQFLFEYFSETQRNKGNFPGRFSGRQFSNSRSEMNVSTLELGDSALYLCASSLKGEELFFGSGTQLSVL.

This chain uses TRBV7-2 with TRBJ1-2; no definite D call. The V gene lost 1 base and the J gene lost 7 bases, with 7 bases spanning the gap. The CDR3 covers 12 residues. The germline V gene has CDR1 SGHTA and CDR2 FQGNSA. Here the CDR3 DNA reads TGTGCCAGCAGCTTAGAGACGACTGGCTACACCTTC. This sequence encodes CASSLETTGYTF.

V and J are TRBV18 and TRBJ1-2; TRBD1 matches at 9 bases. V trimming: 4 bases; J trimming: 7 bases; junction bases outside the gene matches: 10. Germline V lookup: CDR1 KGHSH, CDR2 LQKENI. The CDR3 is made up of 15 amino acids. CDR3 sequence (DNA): TGTGCCAGCTCACTTGTGAGGGACAGGGATGGTGGCTACACCTTC. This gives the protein CASSLVRDRDGGYTF.

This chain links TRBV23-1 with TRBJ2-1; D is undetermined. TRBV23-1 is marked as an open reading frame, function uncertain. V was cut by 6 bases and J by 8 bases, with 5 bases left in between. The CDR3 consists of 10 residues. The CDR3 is CASSLYEQFF. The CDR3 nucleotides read TGCGCCAGCAGCCTTTATGAGCAGTTCTTC.

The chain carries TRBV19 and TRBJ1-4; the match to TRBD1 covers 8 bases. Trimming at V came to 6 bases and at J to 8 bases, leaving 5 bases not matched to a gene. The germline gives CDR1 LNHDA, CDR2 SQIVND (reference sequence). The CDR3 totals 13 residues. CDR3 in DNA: TGTGCCAGTAGGAAGAACAGGGGGGAAAAACTGTTTTTT. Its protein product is CASRKNRGEKLFF.

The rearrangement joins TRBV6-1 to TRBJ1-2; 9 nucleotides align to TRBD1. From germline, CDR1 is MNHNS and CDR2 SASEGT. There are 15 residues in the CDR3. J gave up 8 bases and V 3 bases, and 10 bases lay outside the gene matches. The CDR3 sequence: CASSEGLQGAGGYTF. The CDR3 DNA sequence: TGTGCCAGCAGTGAGGGCCTACAGGGGGCGGGAGGCTACACCTTC.

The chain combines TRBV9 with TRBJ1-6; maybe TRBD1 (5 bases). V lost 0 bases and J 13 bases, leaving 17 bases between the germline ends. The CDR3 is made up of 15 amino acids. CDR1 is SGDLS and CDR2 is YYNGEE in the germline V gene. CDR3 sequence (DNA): TGTGCCAGCAGCGTAGGGCGGGACCGCCGATTGCCCCTCCACTTT. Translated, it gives CASSVGRDRRLPLHF.

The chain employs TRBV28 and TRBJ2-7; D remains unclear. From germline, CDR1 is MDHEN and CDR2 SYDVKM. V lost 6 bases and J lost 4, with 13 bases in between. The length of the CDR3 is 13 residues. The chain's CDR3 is CASRSAGPYEQYF. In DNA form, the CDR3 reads TGTGCCAGCAGATCGGCCGGGCCGTACGAGCAGTACTTC.

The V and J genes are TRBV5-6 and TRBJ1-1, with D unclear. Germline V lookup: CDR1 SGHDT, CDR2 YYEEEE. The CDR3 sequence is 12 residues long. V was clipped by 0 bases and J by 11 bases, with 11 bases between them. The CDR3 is CASSLDSLGAFF. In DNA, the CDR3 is TGTGCCAGCAGCTTGGATTCACTCGGGGCTTTCTTT.